This entry lists 3 T cell receptor beta chains sequenced from one sample in a study of T cells in Graves' hyperthyroidism and ophthalmopathy. Regions amplified from RNA transcripts were the TCR beta CDR3 regions. An initial round of RT-PCR targeting the TCR CDR3 relied on the HTBI primer set. One entry per CDR3 protein results from TCRdb running MiXCR on the multiplex PCR reads. The sample shows about half a million distinct CDR3 sequences, about 20% of them seen only once. Sequencing was done on a sample of blood. The receptors derive from a man aged 18-30 years with Graves' hyperthyroidism.

This clonotype appeared many times. This chain joins TRBV28 and TRBJ1-2, with TRBD1 matching over 7 bases. CDR3 length: 12 amino acids. With V trimmed by 7 bases and J by 3 bases, 2 bases remained unmatched. Germline CDR1 MDHEN, CDR2 SYDVKM. The CDR3 is CASTGGDYGYTF. As DNA, the CDR3 is TGTGCCAGCACAGGGGGGGACTATGGCTACACCTTC.

The V call is TRBV6-5, the J call TRBJ1-6, with D hard to call. The CDR3 length is 16 residues. V was pared by 2 bases and J by 3 bases, with 11 bases between. Germline V CDR1 and CDR2: MNHEY, SVGAGI. For the CDR3, the DNA is TGTGCCAGCAGTTACGGGAGTCTTCACTATAATTCACCCCTCCACTTT. As protein: CASSYGSLHYNSPLHF.

This clonotype has ten or more counts. The chain couples TRBV5-1 to TRBJ1-2, with TRBD1 identical over 7 bases. This CDR3 contains 15 residues. Germline V gives CDR1 SGHRS, CDR2 YFSETQ. V shed 4 bases and J 8 bases; nucleotides not matched to a gene: 14. The CDR3 DNA reads TGCGCCAGCAGCCTCCTCCCCGACAGGGTGAAGGGCTACACCTTC. Protein: CASSLLPDRVKGYTF.